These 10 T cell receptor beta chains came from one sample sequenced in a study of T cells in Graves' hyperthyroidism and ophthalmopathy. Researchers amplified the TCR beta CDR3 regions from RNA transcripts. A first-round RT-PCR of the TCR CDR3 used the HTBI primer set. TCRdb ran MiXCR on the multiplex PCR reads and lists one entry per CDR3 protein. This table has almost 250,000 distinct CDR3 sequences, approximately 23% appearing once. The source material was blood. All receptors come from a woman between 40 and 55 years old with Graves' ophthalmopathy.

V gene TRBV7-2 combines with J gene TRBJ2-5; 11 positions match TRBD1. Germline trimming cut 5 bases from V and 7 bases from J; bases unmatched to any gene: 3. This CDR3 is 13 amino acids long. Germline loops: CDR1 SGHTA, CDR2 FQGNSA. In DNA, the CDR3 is TGTGCCAGCAGCCGGGACAGGGGGAGGACCCAGTACTTC. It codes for CASSRDRGRTQYF.

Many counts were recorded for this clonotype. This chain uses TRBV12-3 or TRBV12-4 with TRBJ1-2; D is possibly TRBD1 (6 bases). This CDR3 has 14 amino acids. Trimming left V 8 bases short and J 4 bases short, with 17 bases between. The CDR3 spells CASGPTGFIYGYTF. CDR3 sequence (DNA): TGTGCCAGCGGGCCCACAGGGTTTATCTATGGCTACACCTTC.

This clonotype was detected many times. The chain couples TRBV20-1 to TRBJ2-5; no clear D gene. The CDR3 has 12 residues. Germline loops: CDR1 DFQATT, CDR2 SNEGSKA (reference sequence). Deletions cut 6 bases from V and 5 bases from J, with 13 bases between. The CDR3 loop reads CSAEPRLETQYF. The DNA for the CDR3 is TGCAGTGCGGAGCCCCGTCTGGAGACCCAGTACTTC.

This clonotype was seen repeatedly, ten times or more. The CDR3 here is CASSDRDGYTF. For the CDR3, the DNA is TGTGCCAGCAGCGACAGGGATGGCTACACCTTC. The chain uses TRBV12-3 or TRBV12-4 and TRBJ1-2, with 7 bases that match TRBD1. V was pared by 6 bases and J by 6 bases, with 1 base of the junction left unmatched. This CDR3 has 11 residues.

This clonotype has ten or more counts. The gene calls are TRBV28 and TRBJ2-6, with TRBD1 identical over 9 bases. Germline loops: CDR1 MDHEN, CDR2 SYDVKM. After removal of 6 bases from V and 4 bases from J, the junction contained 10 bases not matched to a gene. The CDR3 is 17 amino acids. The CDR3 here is CASSKGDRVAGANVLTF. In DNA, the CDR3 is TGTGCCAGCAGCAAAGGGGACAGGGTGGCCGGGGCCAACGTCCTGACTTTC.

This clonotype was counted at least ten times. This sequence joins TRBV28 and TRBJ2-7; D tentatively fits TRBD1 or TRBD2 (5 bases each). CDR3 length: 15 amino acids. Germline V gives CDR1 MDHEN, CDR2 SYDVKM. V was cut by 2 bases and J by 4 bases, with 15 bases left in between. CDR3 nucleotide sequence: TGTGCCAGCAGTTTAGAGGGACCGTCTTGGTACGAGCAGTACTTC. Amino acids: CASSLEGPSWYEQYF.

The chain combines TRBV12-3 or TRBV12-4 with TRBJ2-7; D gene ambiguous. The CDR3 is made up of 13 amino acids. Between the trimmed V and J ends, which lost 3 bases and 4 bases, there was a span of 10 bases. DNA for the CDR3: TGTGCCAGCAGTTTGAACAGCCCTTACGAGCAGTACTTC. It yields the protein CASSLNSPYEQYF.

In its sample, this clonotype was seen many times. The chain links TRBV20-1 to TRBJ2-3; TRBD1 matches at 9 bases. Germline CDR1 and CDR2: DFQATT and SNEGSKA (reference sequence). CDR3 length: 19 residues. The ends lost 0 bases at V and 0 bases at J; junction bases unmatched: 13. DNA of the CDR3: TGCAGTGCTAGAGATCAAGGGGACAGGGCAAAATTTAGCACAGATACGCAGTATTTT. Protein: CSARDQGDRAKFSTDTQYF.

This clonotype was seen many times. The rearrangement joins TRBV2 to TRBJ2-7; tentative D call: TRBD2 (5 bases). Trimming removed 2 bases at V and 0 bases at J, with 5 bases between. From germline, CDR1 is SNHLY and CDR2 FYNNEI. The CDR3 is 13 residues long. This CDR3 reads CASSERDSYEQYF. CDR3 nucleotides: TGTGCCAGCAGTGAACGGGACTCCTACGAGCAGTACTTC.

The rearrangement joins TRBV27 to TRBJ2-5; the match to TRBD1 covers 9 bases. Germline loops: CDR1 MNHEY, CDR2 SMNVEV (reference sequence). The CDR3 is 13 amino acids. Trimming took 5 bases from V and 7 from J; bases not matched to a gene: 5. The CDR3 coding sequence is TGTGCCAGCAGTACCCGGACAGGGGCGACCCAGTACTTC. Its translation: CASSTRTGATQYF.